This TCR beta chain emerged from a study of blood T cell repertoires in COVID-19. For the study at large: The study drew acute and convalescent COVID-19 samples from the United States, Italy and Spain.

How the authors handled the data: Scientists estimated how many nucleated cells there were by amplifying reference gene primers. Profiling relied on immunoSEQ multiplex PCR, and the TCRdb table lists in-frame clones only, not all of them. V, J and clone size are taken as reported in that table, and D and trimming were inferred from the DNA itself. The table shows a few hundred thousand clones, with around 87% occurring only once. Trimming removed 3 bases from V and 0 bases from J; junction bases left unmatched: 2. The CDR3 extends over 16 amino acids. Germline-derived CDR1 and CDR2 are SGHNT and YYREEE (reference sequence).

The chain recombines TRBV5-4 with TRBJ2-1; 11 bases map to TRBD2. The clonotype was recovered from a man aged 30 to 39 who had recovered from COVID-19. Sample: PBMCs or T cells enriched from blood (not recorded which). CDR3 sequence reads: CASSSGTSGSYNEQFF. The DNA for the CDR3 is TGTGCCAGCAGCTCCGGGACTAGCGGCTCCTACAATGAGCAGTTCTTC.